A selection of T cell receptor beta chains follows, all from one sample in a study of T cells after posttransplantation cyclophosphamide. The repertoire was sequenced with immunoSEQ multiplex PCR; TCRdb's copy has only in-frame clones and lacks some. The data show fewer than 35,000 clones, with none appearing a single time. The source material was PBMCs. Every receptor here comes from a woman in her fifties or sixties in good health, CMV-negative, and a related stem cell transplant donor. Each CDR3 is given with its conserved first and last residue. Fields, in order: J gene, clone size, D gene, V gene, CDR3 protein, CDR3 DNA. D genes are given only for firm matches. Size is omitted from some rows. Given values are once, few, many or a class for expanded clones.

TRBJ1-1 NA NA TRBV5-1 CASSLEPGGYAEAFF TGCGCCAGCAGCTTGGAACCGGGTGGGTACGCTGAAGCTTTCTTT
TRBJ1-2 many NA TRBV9 CASSVGGVANYGYTF TGTGCCAGCAGCGTAGGCGGGGTAGCTAACTATGGCTACACCTTC
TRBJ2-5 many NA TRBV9 CASSVATGDYETQYF TGTGCCAGCAGCGTAGCTACGGGTGACTATGAGACCCAGTACTTC
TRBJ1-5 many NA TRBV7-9 CASSKTDQDQPQHF TGTGCCAGCAGTAAGACAGACCAGGATCAGCCCCAGCATTTT
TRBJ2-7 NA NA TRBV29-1 CSGIQGTTYEQYF TGCAGCGGAATACAGGGTACAACCTACGAGCAGTACTTC
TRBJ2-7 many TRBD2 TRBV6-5 CASSRPAGGSYEQYF TGTGCCAGCAGTCGGCCGGCGGGAGGATCCTACGAGCAGTACTTC
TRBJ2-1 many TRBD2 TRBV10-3 CAIRQSGSDEQFF TGTGCCATCAGACAAAGCGGGAGCGATGAGCAGTTCTTC
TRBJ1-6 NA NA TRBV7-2 CASSSGQNYNSPLHF TGTGCCAGCAGCTCCGGACAGAATTATAATTCACCCCTCCACTTT
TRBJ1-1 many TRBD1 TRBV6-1 CASSSTGGPPEAFF TGTGCCAGCAGTTCTACAGGGGGGCCCCCTGAAGCTTTCTTT
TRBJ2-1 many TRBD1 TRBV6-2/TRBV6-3 CASSLQGTRYNEQFF TGTGCCAGCAGTCTACAGGGGACGCGCTACAATGAGCAGTTCTTC
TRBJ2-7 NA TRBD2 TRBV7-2 CASSWRSQRGGSEQYF TGTGCCAGCAGCTGGAGGTCGCAGCGGGGGGGTAGCGAGCAGTACTTC
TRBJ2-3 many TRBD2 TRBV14 CASSQPGLAGVTQYF TGTGCCAGCAGCCAACCGGGACTAGCGGGAGTGACGCAGTATTTT
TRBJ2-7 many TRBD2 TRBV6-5 CASSYPGLAGKYEQYF TGTGCCAGCAGTTATCCCGGACTAGCGGGAAAGTACGAGCAGTACTTC
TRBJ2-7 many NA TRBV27 CASSNFYEQYF TGTGCCAGCAGCAATTTTTACGAGCAGTACTTC
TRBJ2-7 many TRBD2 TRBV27 CASSFGLAGGPYEQYF TGTGCCAGCAGTTTCGGACTAGCGGGGGGGCCCTACGAGCAGTACTTC
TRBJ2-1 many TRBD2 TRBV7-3 CASSSDSERGGNEQFF TGTGCCAGCAGTTCTGATAGTGAGCGGGGAGGCAATGAGCAGTTCTTC
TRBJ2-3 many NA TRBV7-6 CASSLTVGGDTQYF TGTGCCAGCAGCTTAACCGTTGGCGGGGATACGCAGTATTTT
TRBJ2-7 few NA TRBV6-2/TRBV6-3 CASSYQFSYEQYF TGTGCCAGCAGTTACCAATTCTCCTACGAGCAGTACTTC
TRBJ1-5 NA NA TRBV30 CAWSIDRNQPQHF TGTGCCTGGAGTATCGACAGGAATCAGCCCCAGCATTTT
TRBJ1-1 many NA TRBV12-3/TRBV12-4 CASRPSPKDTEAFF TGTGCCAGCAGGCCCTCACCAAAGGACACTGAAGCTTTCTTT
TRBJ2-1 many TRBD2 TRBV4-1 CASSQVVTSGARQFF TGCGCCAGCAGCCAAGTAGTAACTAGCGGCGCGAGGCAGTTCTTC
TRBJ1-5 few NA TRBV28 CASRRQATSNQPQHF TGTGCCAGCAGGCGACAGGCGACCAGCAATCAGCCCCAGCATTTT
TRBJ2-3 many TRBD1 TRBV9 CASSVNWDSRTDTQYF TGTGCCAGCAGCGTCAACTGGGACAGCCGCACAGATACGCAGTATTTT
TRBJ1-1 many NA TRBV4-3 CASSQERAPNTEAFF TGCGCCAGCAGCCAAGAAAGGGCCCCCAACACTGAAGCTTTCTTT
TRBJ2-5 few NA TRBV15 CATSSQGGHLQETQYF TGTGCCACCAGCAGCCAGGGGGGACACTTACAAGAGACCCAGTACTTC
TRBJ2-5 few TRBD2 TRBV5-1 CASSPGTSGRALQETQYF TGCGCCAGCAGCCCCGGGACTAGCGGACGGGCTCTCCAAGAGACCCAGTACTTC
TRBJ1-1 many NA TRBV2 CASSEPQAGAEAFF TGTGCCAGCAGTGAACCACAGGCAGGGGCTGAAGCTTTCTTT
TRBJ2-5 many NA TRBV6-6 CASGSSDQETQYF TGTGCCAGCGGTAGTAGCGACCAAGAGACCCAGTACTTC
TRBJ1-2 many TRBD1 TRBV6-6 CASSYRQGYGYTF TGTGCCAGCAGTTATAGACAGGGCTATGGCTACACCTTC
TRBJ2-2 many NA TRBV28 CASSFSTGELFF TGTGCCAGCAGTTTCTCTACCGGGGAGCTGTTTTTT
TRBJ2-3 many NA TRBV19 CASGLGINTDTQYF TGTGCCAGTGGACTCGGGATCAACACAGATACGCAGTATTTT